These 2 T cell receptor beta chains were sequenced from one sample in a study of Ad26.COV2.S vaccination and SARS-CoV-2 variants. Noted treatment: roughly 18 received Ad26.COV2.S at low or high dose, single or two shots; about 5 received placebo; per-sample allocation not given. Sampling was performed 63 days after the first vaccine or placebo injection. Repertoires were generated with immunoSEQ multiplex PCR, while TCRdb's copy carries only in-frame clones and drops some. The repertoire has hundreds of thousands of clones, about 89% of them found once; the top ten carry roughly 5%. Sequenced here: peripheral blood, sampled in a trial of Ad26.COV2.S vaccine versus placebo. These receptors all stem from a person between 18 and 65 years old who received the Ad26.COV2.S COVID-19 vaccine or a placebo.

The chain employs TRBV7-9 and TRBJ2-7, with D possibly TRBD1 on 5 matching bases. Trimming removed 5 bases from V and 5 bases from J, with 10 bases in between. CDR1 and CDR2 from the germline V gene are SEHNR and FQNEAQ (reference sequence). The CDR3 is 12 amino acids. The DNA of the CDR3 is TGTGCCAGCAGCCCAAGGGGCCACGAGCAGTACTTC. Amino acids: CASSPRGHEQYF.

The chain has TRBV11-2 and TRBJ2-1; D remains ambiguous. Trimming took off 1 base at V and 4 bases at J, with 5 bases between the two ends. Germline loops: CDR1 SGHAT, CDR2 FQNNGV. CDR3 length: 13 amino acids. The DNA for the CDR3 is TGTGCCAGCAGCTTAGTCCAGTACAATGAGCAGTTCTTC. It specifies CASSLVQYNEQFF.